These T cell receptor beta chains were read from a single sample in a study of T-cell memory formation after mild COVID-19. TCRdb processed the 5' RACE reads anew with MiXCR; each CDR3 protein has one entry. Seen here are 150,000 to 200,000 distinct CDR3 sequences, more than 12% observed once, and the top ten hold roughly 14%. The specimen sequenced was PBMCs or a T cell subset sorted from them (not recorded which). These receptors originate from an adult woman who had mild COVID-19 (a few samples of this study predate the infection). Cell type and time point are not known. Each CDR3 is given with its conserved first and last residue. The D gene is left open where the match is weak. Clone size, where shown, is once, few, many, or a class for clones that have expanded.

>few|.|TRBV4-2|TRBJ2-3
CASSHGKGADTQYF
TGTGCCAGCAGCCACGGAAAGGGGGCAGATACGCAGTATTTT
>few|.|TRBV9|TRBJ2-1
CASSPLGASYNEQFF
TGTGCCAGCAGCCCTCTCGGGGCCTCCTACAATGAGCAGTTCTTC
>.|TRBD1|TRBV6-2/TRBV6-3|TRBJ1-1
CASRSLPQGARTEAFF
TGTGCCAGCAGAAGCCTTCCGCAGGGGGCAAGAACTGAAGCTTTCTTT
>.|TRBD2|TRBV5-1|TRBJ2-5
CASSGGLGETQYF
TGCGCCAGCAGCGGGGGACTAGGAGAGACCCAGTACTTC
>few|TRBD1|TRBV7-9|TRBJ2-2
CASSWTGDGDTGELFF
TGTGCCAGCAGCTGGACAGGGGATGGGGACACCGGGGAGCTGTTTTTT
>many|.|TRBV6-2/TRBV6-3|TRBJ2-7
CASSYGGSGSYEQYF
TGTGCCAGCAGTTACGGGGGTAGCGGATCCTACGAGCAGTACTTC
>many|TRBD1|TRBV9|TRBJ2-5
CASSVGTVQETQYF
TGTGCCAGCAGCGTTGGGACAGTCCAAGAGACCCAGTACTTC
>few|TRBD1|TRBV5-4|TRBJ1-6
CASSSGQGYNSPLHF
TGTGCCAGCAGCTCGGGACAGGGGTATAATTCACCCCTCCACTTT
>few|TRBD2|TRBV7-8|TRBJ2-7
CASSLGTSGVGPIYEQYF
TGTGCCAGCAGCTTAGGGACTAGCGGGGTCGGACCCATCTACGAGCAGTACTTC
>few|TRBD1|TRBV24-1|TRBJ2-1
CATSDRTGGKRSYNEQFF
TGTGCCACCAGTGATCGGACAGGGGGCAAGAGGTCCTACAATGAGCAGTTCTTC
>.|TRBD1|TRBV4-3|TRBJ1-1
CASSQGQGGTEAFF
TGCGCCAGCAGCCAAGGACAGGGAGGCACTGAAGCTTTCTTT
>few|.|TRBV24-1|TRBJ2-1
CATSDPGPSSYNEQFF
TGTGCCACCAGTGATCCCGGACCGAGCTCCTACAATGAGCAGTTCTTC
>.|TRBD1|TRBV10-2|TRBJ1-2
CASSDRTGGEGYTF
TGCGCCAGCAGTGATAGGACAGGGGGCGAAGGCTACACCTTC
>.|TRBD1|TRBV7-3|TRBJ2-5
CASSLGQAIQETQYF
TGTGCCAGCAGCTTAGGACAGGCCATCCAAGAGACCCAGTACTTC
>few|TRBD2|TRBV25-1|TRBJ2-1
CASSEVAGGPNEQFF
TGTGCCAGCAGTGAAGTAGCGGGAGGGCCAAATGAGCAGTTCTTC
>.|TRBD2|TRBV18|TRBJ2-1
CASSPPFSGRTDEQFF
TGTGCCAGCTCACCACCGTTTAGCGGGAGAACGGATGAGCAGTTCTTC
>.|.|TRBV6-2/TRBV6-3|TRBJ2-7
CASSWTYEQYF
TGTGCCAGCAGTTGGACCTACGAGCAGTACTTC
>few|TRBD2|TRBV6-5|TRBJ2-5
CASSYSAFGLAGETQYF
TGTGCCAGCAGTTACTCGGCTTTCGGACTAGCGGGGGAGACCCAGTACTTC
>few|TRBD2|TRBV7-8|TRBJ2-1
CASSLLGSGNEQFF
TGTGCCAGCAGCTTACTGGGTAGCGGGAATGAGCAGTTCTTC
>.|.|TRBV5-4|TRBJ2-2
CASSTAGLTNTGELFF
TGTGCCAGCAGCACTGCAGGCCTTACGAACACCGGGGAGCTGTTTTTT
>.|.|TRBV9|TRBJ2-5
CASSVGGLGRQETQYF
TGTGCCAGCAGCGTAGGTGGGTTGGGGCGCCAAGAGACCCAGTACTTC
>.|.|TRBV7-3|TRBJ1-1
CASSLSGDHTEAFF
TGTGCCAGCAGCTTATCCGGTGACCACACTGAAGCTTTCTTT
>few|TRBD2|TRBV30|TRBJ2-1
CAWSVGAGASEPLDKYNEQFF
TGTGCCTGGAGTGTCGGCGCGGGAGCCTCTGAACCCCTAGATAAGTACAATGAGCAGTTCTTC
>few|TRBD1|TRBV5-1|TRBJ1-1
CATPTGTANTEAFF
TGCGCCACCCCAACTGGGACAGCGAACACTGAAGCTTTCTTT
>few|.|TRBV12-3/TRBV12-4|TRBJ1-5
CASSLGGWGAYQPQHF
TGTGCCAGCAGCCTAGGGGGTTGGGGGGCCTATCAGCCCCAGCATTTT
>.|TRBD2|TRBV4-1|TRBJ2-1
CASSQAAGVPYNEQFF
TGCGCCAGCAGCCAAGCCGCGGGGGTTCCCTACAATGAGCAGTTCTTC
>.|TRBD2|TRBV7-9|TRBJ2-1
CASSDTSGRSSSYNEQFF
TGTGCCAGCAGCGATACTAGCGGGAGGTCGAGCTCCTACAATGAGCAGTTCTTC
>few|.|TRBV24-1|TRBJ2-1
CATSGGGASEQFF
TGTGCCACCAGTGGGGGGGGGGCTAGTGAGCAGTTCTTC
>few|TRBD1|TRBV4-1|TRBJ1-3
CASSQDRGTGNTIYF
TGCGCCAGCAGCCAGGACAGGGGAACAGGAAACACCATATATTTT
>.|.|TRBV7-3|TRBJ1-2
CASSSQPSGDGYTF
TGTGCCAGCAGCTCACAGCCGAGCGGGGATGGCTACACCTTC
>.|.|TRBV29-1|TRBJ2-4
CSVSGLAKNIQYF
TGCAGCGTTTCGGGGTTAGCCAAAAACATTCAGTACTTC
>.|.|TRBV5-1|TRBJ2-1
CASSLVGSLPYNEQFF
TGCGCCAGCAGCTTGGTTGGGTCACTTCCCTACAATGAGCAGTTCTTC
>.|.|TRBV12-3/TRBV12-4|TRBJ2-3
CASSWLASDSTDTQYF
TGTGCCAGCAGTTGGTTAGCTAGCGATAGCACAGATACGCAGTATTTT
>few|.|TRBV7-9|TRBJ1-1
CASSLGQASTEAFF
TGTGCCAGCAGCTTAGGGCAGGCCTCCACTGAAGCTTTCTTT
>many|TRBD2|TRBV3-1|TRBJ2-1
CASSQVAGVGEQFF
TGTGCCAGCAGCCAAGTTGCGGGAGTGGGTGAGCAGTTCTTC
>few|.|TRBV6-6|TRBJ1-1
CASTYGQETEAFF
TGTGCCAGCACCTACGGTCAGGAGACTGAAGCTTTCTTT
>.|.|TRBV29-1|TRBJ2-1
CSGGLAPSPSSYNEQFF
TGCAGCGGGGGACTCGCCCCCTCTCCTAGCTCCTACAATGAGCAGTTCTTC
>few|.|TRBV29-1|TRBJ1-1
CSVYHSVNTEAFF
TGCAGCGTTTATCACAGTGTGAACACTGAAGCTTTCTTT
>.|.|TRBV7-6|TRBJ2-3
CASSRSTGFTDTQYF
TGTGCCAGCAGCCGGAGCACGGGTTTCACAGATACGCAGTATTTT
>.|.|TRBV4-2|TRBJ2-5
CASSQDEGRAETQYF
TGTGCCAGCAGCCAAGATGAGGGCAGGGCAGAGACCCAGTACTTC
>.|TRBD1|TRBV12-3/TRBV12-4|TRBJ2-5
CASSLSQGQETQYF
TGTGCCAGCAGTTTGTCACAGGGGCAAGAGACCCAGTACTTC
>.|.|TRBV10-2|TRBJ2-7
CASSETGAREQYF
TGCGCCAGCAGTGAAACGGGAGCTAGGGAGCAGTACTTC
>many|.|TRBV5-5|TRBJ1-6
CASSLQNSPLHF
TGTGCCAGCAGCTTGCAGAATTCACCCCTCCACTTT
>few|.|TRBV30|TRBJ1-1
CAWSVQGNTEAFF
TGTGCCTGGAGTGTACAGGGGAACACTGAAGCTTTCTTT
>few|.|TRBV14|TRBJ1-3
CASSPGNSGNTIYF
TGTGCCAGCAGTCCCGGCAACTCTGGAAACACCATATATTTT
>.|TRBD1|TRBV7-9|TRBJ1-6
CASSMDRDYNSPLHF
TGTGCCAGCAGCATGGACAGGGACTATAATTCACCCCTCCACTTT
>few|TRBD2|TRBV7-6|TRBJ2-3
CASSFSGETDTQYF
TGTGCCAGCAGCTTTAGCGGGGAAACAGATACGCAGTATTTT
>few|.|TRBV12-3/TRBV12-4|TRBJ2-1
CASSLNRAGNEQFF
TGTGCCAGCAGTTTAAATAGGGCGGGAAATGAGCAGTTCTTC
>few|TRBD2|TRBV9|TRBJ2-3
CASSGRLAGGPTSTDTQYF
TGTGCCAGCAGCGGGAGACTAGCGGGAGGGCCGACAAGCACAGATACGCAGTATTTT
>.|.|TRBV5-1|TRBJ2-3
CASSLFTSDTQYF
TGCGCCAGCAGCTTGTTCACATCAGATACGCAGTATTTT
>many|.|TRBV24-1|TRBJ1-2
CATSATSNYGYTF
TGTGCCACCAGTGCCACTTCTAACTATGGCTACACCTTC
>.|TRBD2|TRBV7-3|TRBJ2-1
CASSITSGRASEQFF
TGTGCCAGCAGCATTACTAGCGGGAGGGCCAGTGAGCAGTTCTTC
>.|.|TRBV29-1|TRBJ1-2
CSVGQGLTTDYGYTF
TGCAGCGTTGGTCAGGGGCTCACAACCGACTATGGCTACACCTTC
>.|.|TRBV5-1|TRBJ2-7
CASSPRTDPYEQYF
TGCGCCAGCAGCCCACGGACCGACCCCTACGAGCAGTACTTC
>once|TRBD2|TRBV6-2/TRBV6-3|TRBJ2-5
CASSYEGGVETQYF
TGTGCCAGCAGTTACGAGGGAGGGGTAGAGACCCAGTACTTC
>few|TRBD2|TRBV3-1|TRBJ2-3
CASSPGLAGVRTDTQYF
TGTGCCAGCAGTCCGGGACTAGCGGGAGTAAGGACAGATACGCAGTATTTT
>.|.|TRBV4-1|TRBJ2-5
CASSLRGDSSYQETQYF
TGCGCCAGCAGCCTCAGGGGGGACAGCTCGTACCAAGAGACCCAGTACTTC
>.|.|TRBV12-3/TRBV12-4|TRBJ1-3
CASSGRASGNTIYF
TGTGCCAGCAGTGGGAGGGCCTCTGGAAACACCATATATTTT
>many|.|TRBV7-7|TRBJ2-3
CASSLEAFTDTQYF
TGTGCCAGCAGCTTAGAGGCCTTCACAGATACGCAGTATTTT
>.|.|TRBV20-1|TRBJ2-3
CSASPGPGDTQYF
TGCAGTGCTAGCCCCGGGCCGGGGGATACGCAGTATTTT